These 25 T cell receptor beta chains were sequenced from one sample in a study of CD8 T cells in ankylosing spondylitis. In TCRdb, the 5' RACE reads were re-called with MiXCR into one record per CDR3 protein. Of 250,000 or so distinct CDR3 sequences listed, approximately 10% are singletons. Sequencing was performed on blood, either unsorted or a sorted T cell fraction (not recorded which). The receptors were gathered from a male donor with ankylosing spondylitis or in good health (not recorded which).

This clonotype was recorded a few times. The chain carries TRBV5-1 and TRBJ2-2; 7 nucleotides agree with TRBD2. Trimming took 0 bases from V and 7 from J; bases not matched to a gene: 6. Germline V gene sequence: CDR1 SGHRS, CDR2 YFSETQ. The CDR3 has 15 residues. The CDR3 DNA reads as TGCGCCAGCAGCTTGGTCGGGACTATCGGCGGGGAGCTGTTTTTT. It yields the protein CASSLVGTIGGELFF.

This clonotype showed up many times. The chain employs TRBV30 and TRBJ2-1; possibly TRBD1 for D (5 bases). Germline V gene data show CDR1 as GTSNPN and CDR2 as SVGIG (reference sequence). There are 15 residues in the CDR3. The V and J ends lost 4 bases and 8 bases respectively, with 21 bases between them. The CDR3 loop is CAWKAEAGKIHEQFF. In DNA form, the CDR3 reads TGTGCCTGGAAGGCAGAGGCAGGGAAAATCCATGAGCAGTTCTTC.

This clonotype has at least ten counts. The chain combines TRBV30 with TRBJ1-4; the match to TRBD1 covers 9 bases. The CDR3 is 14 amino acids. Germline CDR1 is GTSNPN and CDR2 is SVGIG (reference sequence). The trim removed 4 bases at V and 8 bases at J, leaving 8 bases unmatched. This CDR3 reads CAWNRDRAPEKLFF. CDR3 nucleotide sequence: TGTGCCTGGAACCGGGACAGGGCTCCCGAAAAACTGTTTTTT. Full variable domain (rest looked up from reference TRBV30 and TRBJ1-4): SQTIHQWPATLVQPVGSPLSLECTVEGTSNPNLYWYRQAAGRGLQLLFYSVGIGQISSEVPQNLSASRPQDRQFILSSKKLLLSDSGFYLCAWNRDRAPEKLFFGSGTQLSVL.

This clonotype showed up many times. This rearrangement joins TRBV12-3 or TRBV12-4 to TRBJ2-3, with TRBD2 matching 8 bases. V trimming: 7 bases; J trimming: 2 bases; junction bases outside the gene matches: 11. This CDR3 spans 16 amino acids. The CDR3 DNA is TGTGCCAGCACTACGGGTAGAGCGGGAGCCACAGATACGCAGTATTTT. Translating it yields CASTTGRAGATDTQYF.

This clonotype occurred many times. V gene TRBV7-2 combines with J gene TRBJ2-7; 13 nucleotides align to TRBD2. Germline V gene data show CDR1 as SGHTA and CDR2 as FQGNSA. Trimming cost V 6 bases and J 7 bases; bases outside gene matches: 6. This CDR3 contains 14 residues. The CDR3 DNA reads TGTGCCAGCAGACGGACTAGCGGGGGTGTGGAGCAGTACTTC. It specifies CASRRTSGGVEQYF.

The rearrangement links TRBV7-9 to TRBJ1-4; the match to TRBD1 covers 9 bases. Trimming cost V 5 bases and J 8 bases; bases outside gene matches: 6. CDR3 length equals 14 residues. Germline values: CDR1 SEHNR, CDR2 FQNEAQ (reference sequence). CDR3 sequence: CASSRTGAREKLFF. The DNA for the CDR3 is TGTGCCAGCAGCCGGACAGGGGCCCGAGAAAAACTGTTTTTT.

This clonotype occurred once. V gene TRBV27 combines with J gene TRBJ1-2; weak D call: TRBD1 (6 bases). CDR3 size: 17 residues. V was clipped by 5 bases and J by 0 bases, with 19 bases between them. Germline CDR1 and CDR2: MNHEY and SMNVEV (reference sequence). As DNA, the CDR3 is TGTGCCAGCAGTATCACAGGGAACGTTATCTCTAACTATGGCTACACCTTC. Amino acid sequence: CASSITGNVISNYGYTF.

The sample holds many counts of this clonotype. The V and J genes are TRBV15 and TRBJ1-1; TRBD1 might be the D (5 bases). The germline CDR1 and CDR2 sequences are LNHNV and YYDKDF (reference sequence). This CDR3 is built from 15 residues. V dropped 6 bases and J dropped 5 bases, with 19 bases sitting between them. CDR3 amino acids: CATSEGRAVGTEAFF. Here the CDR3 DNA reads TGTGCCACCAGTGAGGGCAGGGCAGTAGGAACTGAAGCTTTCTTT.

This clonotype came up many times. This chain joins TRBV4-1 and TRBJ2-7; D assignment may be TRBD1 or TRBD2 (5 bases each). Germline V CDR1 and CDR2: MGHRA, YSYEKL. V shed 4 bases and J shed 4 bases, with 17 bases lying between them. This CDR3 has 15 amino acids. The CDR3 loop is CASSPRPGTVYEQYF. CDR3 coding DNA: TGCGCCAGCAGCCCCCGTCCCGGGACGGTATACGAGCAGTACTTC.

This clonotype was detected many times. This chain joins TRBV10-3 and TRBJ1-2; D is unclear. Trimming took off 0 bases at V and 3 bases at J, with 5 bases between the two ends. The germline CDR1 and CDR2 sequences are ENHRY and SYGVKD. This CDR3 is built from 13 residues. CDR3 protein: CAISESTDYGYTF. CDR3 sequence (DNA): TGTGCCATCAGTGAGTCGACCGACTATGGCTACACCTTC.

This clonotype was observed many times. This chain links TRBV18 with TRBJ2-1; 7 bases match TRBD1. Germline-derived CDR1 and CDR2 are KGHSH and LQKENI. The CDR3 is 12 amino acids. V shed 6 bases and J 9 bases; nucleotides not matched to a gene: 5. For the CDR3, the DNA is TGTGCCAGCTCTCCGGGACAGCTTGAGCAGTTCTTC. This codes for CASSPGQLEQFF.

This clonotype was counted ten times or more. The chain is built from TRBV29-1 and TRBJ2-7, with 12 bases that match TRBD2. V dropped 7 bases and J dropped 6; count of bases not matched to a gene: 7. This CDR3 has 13 amino acids. CDR1 is SQVTM, CDR2 ANQGSEA, per germline. CDR3 in amino acids: CSALLAGGGEQYF. In DNA form, the CDR3 reads TGCAGCGCCTTACTAGCGGGAGGTGGCGAGCAGTACTTC.

V and J are TRBV11-1 and TRBJ1-5, with 10 bases lining up with TRBD1. CDR1 is SGHAT and CDR2 is FQDESV in the germline V gene (reference sequence). This CDR3 contains 19 residues. The V and J ends lost 6 bases and 0 bases, in that order; junction bases with no gene match: 14. As DNA, the CDR3 is TGTGCCAGCAGTGGAAGACAGGGGGCGCGAATGGATAGCAATCAGCCCCAGCATTTT. Its protein is CASSGRQGARMDSNQPQHF.

In this sample, this clonotype turned up many times. The rearrangement uses TRBV5-5 and TRBJ1-2, with 8 bases fitting TRBD1. Germline-derived CDR1 and CDR2 are SGHKS and YYEKEE (reference sequence). CDR3 size: 14 residues. The V and J ends lost 0 bases and 8 bases, in that order; junction bases with no gene match: 6. CDR3 in DNA: TGTGCCAGCAGCTTGGAAGGACAGGGACAAGGCTACACCTTC. Protein sequence: CASSLEGQGQGYTF.

This clonotype showed up many times. This chain joins TRBV5-6 and TRBJ2-1, with D tentatively TRBD1 (6 bases). Germline-derived CDR1 and CDR2 are SGHDT and YYEEEE. The CDR3 extends over 14 amino acids. V lost 3 bases, J lost 4 bases, and 11 bases lay in between. CDR3 sequence: CASSSGQFYNEQFF. The CDR3 nucleotides are TGTGCCAGCAGCTCAGGACAGTTTTACAATGAGCAGTTCTTC.

This clonotype was recorded many times. This chain connects TRBV5-1 to TRBJ1-1; D uncertain. Per germline, CDR1 SGHRS and CDR2 YFSETQ. The V and J ends lost 0 bases and 8 bases respectively, with 8 bases between them. This CDR3 is 12 amino acids long. Here the CDR3 reads CASSLDFLEAFF. CDR3 in DNA: TGCGCCAGCAGCTTGGATTTTCTGGAAGCTTTCTTT.

This clonotype was recorded many times. This rearrangement joins TRBV29-1 to TRBJ2-2; no clear D. The CDR3 has 13 amino acids. Germline values: CDR1 SQVTM, CDR2 ANQGSEA. Trimming took 4 bases from V and 2 from J, leaving 8 bases between them. The CDR3 sequence: CSVGDGNTGELFF. In DNA, the CDR3 is TGCAGCGTTGGCGACGGCAACACCGGGGAGCTGTTTTTT.

This clonotype was found a few times. The chain is built from TRBV21-1 and TRBJ1-2. TRBV21-1 is given as a pseudogene. This CDR3 spans 13 amino acids. The CDR3 loop is CASSERRNYGYTF. CDR3 in DNA: TGTGCCAGCAGCGAGAGAAGGAACTATGGCTACACCTTC.

This clonotype appeared many times. Germline and junction disagree at one end, which may indicate a read error. V usage is TRBV12-3 or TRBV12-4 and J usage is TRBJ2-1, with D tentatively TRBD2 (5 bases). The CDR3 totals 11 residues. The CDR3 is CASSLSKEGKF. CDR3 DNA sequence: TGTGCCAGCAGTTTAAGTAAAGAGGGAAAATTC.

This clonotype has at least ten counts. The rearrangement uses TRBV5-1 and TRBJ2-7; 10 bases agree with TRBD1. Looked up from germline, CDR1 is SGHRS and CDR2 is YFSETQ. This CDR3 spans 14 amino acids. V trimming: 5 bases; J trimming: 4 bases; junction bases outside the gene matches: 6. The CDR3 is CASRSGTGVYEQYF. Written as DNA, the CDR3 is TGCGCCAGCAGATCCGGGACAGGGGTGTACGAGCAGTACTTC. Full variable domain (remainder filled in from reference TRBV5-1 and TRBJ2-7): KAGVTQTPRYLIKTRGQQVTLSCSPISGHRSVSWYQQTPGQGLQFLFEYFSETQRNKGNFPGRFSGRQFSNSRSEMNVSTLELGDSALYLCASRSGTGVYEQYFGPGTRLTVT.

Of note for this clonotype: This may be a read error: a much more frequent sequence differs by one nucleotide. The chain links TRBV3-1 to TRBJ2-3, with TRBD2 as a possible D gene (6 bases). CDR3 length: 15 residues. Looked up from germline, CDR1 is LGHDT and CDR2 is YNNKEL (reference sequence). Trimming stripped 11 bases from V and 0 bases from J, with 18 bases between. CDR3: CACTWRGSSTDTQYF. In nucleotides, the CDR3 is TGTGCCTGCACGTGGAGGGGTTCTAGCACAGATACGCAGTATTTT.

The table lists this clonotype with many counts. The rearrangement links TRBV3-1 to TRBJ1-2; no reliable D call. Trimming took off 8 bases at V and 0 bases at J, with 16 bases between the two ends. CDR1 and CDR2 (germline): LGHDT, YNNKEL (reference sequence). The CDR3 length is 15 residues. The CDR3 nucleotides are TGTGCCAGCTCTTCTGAGGGCAATCCTAACTATGGCTACACCTTC. This gives the protein CASSSEGNPNYGYTF. Looking up the rest from reference TRBV3-1 and TRBJ1-2 gives the full variable domain: DTAVSQTPKYLVTQMGNDKSIKCEQNLGHDTMYWYKQDSKKFLKIMFSYNNKELIINETVPNRFSPKSPDKAHLNLHINSLELGDSAVYFCASSSEGNPNYGYTFGSGTRLTVV.

The chain has TRBV20-1 and TRBJ1-5; D may be TRBD1 (5 bases). Trimming stripped 3 bases from V and 3 bases from J, with 9 bases between. The length of the CDR3 is 13 residues. Germline values: CDR1 DFQATT, CDR2 SNEGSKA (reference sequence). CDR3 loop: CSARTDPNQPQHF. Written as DNA, the CDR3 is TGCAGTGCTAGGACAGATCCCAATCAGCCCCAGCATTTT.

As DNA, the CDR3 is TGTGCCAGCAGTACGGGAATCAGCGAGACCCAGTACTTC. Residues: CASSTGISETQYF. The chain couples TRBV9 to TRBJ2-5; D might be TRBD2 (5 bases). The CDR3 loop spans 13 amino acids. Germline CDR1 SGDLS, CDR2 YYNGEE. Trimming pared 5 bases from V and 5 bases from J, leaving 13 bases between.

This clonotype was seen more than once but under ten times. This rearrangement joins TRBV5-1 to TRBJ1-1; 7 positions match TRBD1. The CDR3 is made up of 15 amino acids. Germline lookup yields CDR1 SGHRS and CDR2 YFSETQ. V lost 4 bases, J lost 1 base, and 7 bases stayed unmatched. CDR3 protein: CASSQTPGGNTEAFF. The CDR3 nucleotides read TGCGCCAGCAGCCAAACTCCAGGGGGGAACACTGAAGCTTTCTTT.